This T cell receptor (beta chain) emerged from a study of blood T cells in healthy people across ages. In terms of origin and age, donors were healthy Caucasian individuals from Russia aged about 6 to 90. Extraction yielded at least 5 micrograms of total RNA per sample. Worth noting for this clonotype: Its specificity is unknown.

Study-wide results and caveats: TCR beta diversity correlated strongly with naive T cell percentage.

The V end lost 3 bases, the J end lost 7 bases, and 19 bases lay between the germline ends. The length of the CDR3 is 15 residues. Germline-derived CDR1 and CDR2 are MDHEN and SYDVKM. Using a J-beta primer mix together with a sample-barcoded 5' primer, a second PCR was run for 7 to 11 cycles. Every sample produced at least 2.5 million CDR3-containing paired-end reads. TCRdb reprocessed the 5' RACE reads with MiXCR, giving one entry per CDR3 protein. The repertoire holds about a million distinct CDR3 sequences, with 51% as singletons. The sample comprised blood. This receptor was obtained from an older woman in good health. This chain joins TRBV28 and TRBJ2-7; D is possibly TRBD2 (6 bases). The CDR3 DNA reads TGTGCCAGCAGTTTTTGGTCGGGAGTCTCGGAAGAGCAGTACTTC. It codes for CASSFWSGVSEEQYF.